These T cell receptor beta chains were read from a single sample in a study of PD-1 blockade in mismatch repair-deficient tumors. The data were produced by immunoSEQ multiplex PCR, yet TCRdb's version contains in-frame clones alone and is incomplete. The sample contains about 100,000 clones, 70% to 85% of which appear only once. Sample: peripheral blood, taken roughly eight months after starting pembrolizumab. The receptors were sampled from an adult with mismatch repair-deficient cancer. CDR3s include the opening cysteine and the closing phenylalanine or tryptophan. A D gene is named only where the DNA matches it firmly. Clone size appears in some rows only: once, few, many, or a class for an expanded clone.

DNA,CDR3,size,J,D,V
TGCAGCGGGACAGTGGGAGGATCCTACAATGAGCAGTTCTTC,CSGTVGGSYNEQFF,.,TRBJ2-1,.,TRBV29-1
TGTGCCAGCAGCCCGTGGACTAGCGGGGCCAATGAGCAGTTCTTC,CASSPWTSGANEQFF,.,TRBJ2-1,TRBD2,TRBV9
TGTGCCAGCAGCTTAGGGGGTGCTAATGAAAAACTGTTTTTT,CASSLGGANEKLFF,.,TRBJ1-4,.,TRBV11-2
TGTGCCAGCAGCTTTTCGGGGGCCACAGATACGCAGTATTTT,CASSFSGATDTQYF,.,TRBJ2-3,.,TRBV5-8
TGCAGCGTTGAAAATGGTGCTTACGAGCAGTACTTC,CSVENGAYEQYF,.,TRBJ2-7,.,TRBV29-1
TGTGCCAGCAGCTGGCGAGAGGGGAACACTGAAGCTTTCTTT,CASSWREGNTEAFF,.,TRBJ1-1,.,TRBV13
TGTGCCTGGAGTGTGGGACTAGGTAACTACGAGCAGTACTTC,CAWSVGLGNYEQYF,.,TRBJ2-7,TRBD2,TRBV30
TGTGCCAGCAGCTCCCCCCAGCGGGAGTCTGGGAATGAGCAGTTCTTC,CASSSPQRESGNEQFF,.,TRBJ2-1,TRBD2,TRBV7-9
TGTGCCACCAGCAGTGAGAGAGCTGAAGCTTTCTTT,CATSSERAEAFF,.,TRBJ1-1,.,TRBV15
TGTGCCAGCAGCCCCTCACCCGTAGCGGGAGGGCAAGAGACCCAGTACTTC,CASSPSPVAGGQETQYF,.,TRBJ2-5,TRBD2,TRBV5-4
TGTGCCTGGAGCGGAGCCTTAGCGGGTCCCTACAATGAGCAGTTCTTC,CAWSGALAGPYNEQFF,.,TRBJ2-1,TRBD2,TRBV30
TGCAGTGCTAACGGGCCTCACGAGCAGTACTTC,CSANGPHEQYF,few,TRBJ2-7,.,TRBV20-1
TGTGCCTCCGGAGGGGCGGGGGGAGATACGCAGTATTTT,CASGGAGGDTQYF,.,TRBJ2-3,TRBD2,TRBV30
TGTGCCAGCAGTAATGGACAGGTTGGAAACACCATATATTTT,CASSNGQVGNTIYF,.,TRBJ1-3,TRBD1,TRBV7-6
TGTGCCAGCAGTGCGAGGGTTCCCGGCTACGAGCAGTACTTC,CASSARVPGYEQYF,.,TRBJ2-7,.,TRBV6-1
TGTGCCAGCAGTGCGAACGACAATCAGCCCCAGCATTTT,CASSANDNQPQHF,.,TRBJ1-5,.,TRBV6-5
TGTGCCATCAGTATGGGGTATGAGCAGTTCTTC,CAISMGYEQFF,.,TRBJ2-1,.,TRBV19
TGTGCCAGCAGCGTAGACTATCTGTCCTACGAGCAGTACTTC,CASSVDYLSYEQYF,.,TRBJ2-7,.,TRBV9
TGCGCCAGCAGCTTCACAGGGGGGGTTGTCACTGAAGCTTTCTTT,CASSFTGGVVTEAFF,.,TRBJ1-1,TRBD1,TRBV5-1
TGTGCCAGCAGCTATGTCGGACTAGCTAGCACAGATACGCAGTATTTT,CASSYVGLASTDTQYF,.,TRBJ2-3,TRBD2,TRBV5-4
TGTGCCAGCAGCGTAGCTCCTAGCGGGAGTAGCTCCTACGAGCAGTACTTC,CASSVAPSGSSSYEQYF,many,TRBJ2-7,TRBD2,TRBV9
TGCGCCAGCAGCCAAGAGAGCGGGAGGGCCTACAATGAGCAGTTCTTC,CASSQESGRAYNEQFF,.,TRBJ2-1,TRBD2,TRBV4-3
TGTGCCAGCAGCTTAGGGCGGTTCTATGGCTACACCTTC,CASSLGRFYGYTF,.,TRBJ1-2,.,TRBV7-9
TGTGCCTCAGAGCTTCAGACAGGGGGCCGTCGAGGCTACACCTTC,CASELQTGGRRGYTF,.,TRBJ1-2,TRBD1,TRBV19
TGTGCCAGCAGCAAGGACAGGGGGAATTTTGAGAACACTGAAGCTTTCTTT,CASSKDRGNFENTEAFF,.,TRBJ1-1,TRBD1,TRBV7-6
TGTGCCATCAGTGAGCTCAAAGGGACAGGGTACCACGAGCAGTACTTC,CAISELKGTGYHEQYF,.,TRBJ2-7,TRBD1,TRBV10-3
TGTGCCAGCACCCTTAGCGGGAGGGCCAGCAATGAGCAGTTCTTC,CASTLSGRASNEQFF,.,TRBJ2-1,TRBD2,TRBV6-5
TGTGCCAGCAGCTTTTGGGGCAGGGCGGATTTTTTGGGGGAGCAGTACTTC,CASSFWGRADFLGEQYF,few,TRBJ2-7,.,TRBV5-8
TGCAGCGTTGCTGGACAGCTGAACACTGAAGCTTTCTTT,CSVAGQLNTEAFF,.,TRBJ1-1,.,TRBV29-1
TGTGCCAGTAGCCAACCCCCGGGGAGGGGGCGTGAAAAACTGTTTTTT,CASSQPPGRGREKLFF,once,TRBJ1-4,TRBD1,TRBV19
TGTGCCAGCAGCCCCAACCGGGATACGCAGTATTTT,CASSPNRDTQYF,.,TRBJ2-3,.,TRBV6-5
TGTGCCAGCACCGGGCTCTCTGGAAACACCATATATTTT,CASTGLSGNTIYF,few,TRBJ1-3,.,TRBV2
TGTGCCAGCAGCCCAGGGGGTTCCGGGGAGCTGTTTTTT,CASSPGGSGELFF,.,TRBJ2-2,TRBD1,TRBV6-5
TGTGCCAGCAGCTTAGATCTCCCTTACGAGCAGTACTTC,CASSLDLPYEQYF,.,TRBJ2-7,.,TRBV7-2
TGTGCCAGCAGCGTAGCAGGGAGAGACCACGAGCAGTACTTC,CASSVAGRDHEQYF,.,TRBJ2-7,.,TRBV9
TGTGCCAGCAGTTCGGACAGCGGCACAGATACGCAGTATTTT,CASSSDSGTDTQYF,.,TRBJ2-3,.,TRBV7-9
TGTGGGACCCGAACAGCGAACACCGGGGAGCTGTTTTTT,CGTRTANTGELFF,.,TRBJ2-2,.,TRBV7-6
TGTGCCAGCAGCTCCGGTAGCTATGGCTACACCTTC,CASSSGSYGYTF,.,TRBJ1-2,.,TRBV5-6
TGTGCCAGCAGCCTTTCTAGGCAGGGTAGCAACGAGCAGTACTTC,CASSLSRQGSNEQYF,.,TRBJ2-7,.,TRBV11-3
TGTGCCAGCAGTTGGGGGCCCGCGGATGGCTACACCTTC,CASSWGPADGYTF,.,TRBJ1-2,.,TRBV6-6
TGTGCCAGCAGCAGACTAGCGGGAGGCTCCACAGATACGCAGTATTTT,CASSRLAGGSTDTQYF,.,TRBJ2-3,TRBD2,TRBV13
TGCGCCAGCAGCCTCTGGATAGGGACACGGACCGTGGGGGAGCAGTACTTC,CASSLWIGTRTVGEQYF,few,TRBJ2-7,.,TRBV4-1
TGTGCCAGCAGCGTAAGCGGGAGCTCCTACAATGAGCAGTTCTTC,CASSVSGSSYNEQFF,.,TRBJ2-1,TRBD2,TRBV9
TGCGCCAGCAGACCTGCGGGACAGAGTAATGAAAAACTGTTTTTT,CASRPAGQSNEKLFF,.,TRBJ1-4,TRBD1,TRBV10-2
TGCAGCGTCCGGAAGACAACCGGGACAGGCAAGACCTACGAGCAGTACTTC,CSVRKTTGTGKTYEQYF,.,TRBJ2-7,TRBD1,TRBV29-1
TGCGCCAGCAGAGTAGCGGGAGAGTACAATGAGCAGTTCTTC,CASRVAGEYNEQFF,once,TRBJ2-1,TRBD2,TRBV10-2
TGTGCCAGCAGCCGCCGCTCCGGGACTAGTGGAGATACGCAGTATTTT,CASSRRSGTSGDTQYF,.,TRBJ2-3,TRBD2,TRBV5-4
TGTGCCAGCAGTTACTCCGGAGACAGGGGGAACACTGAAGCTTTCTTT,CASSYSGDRGNTEAFF,.,TRBJ1-1,TRBD1,TRBV6-5
TGCGCCAGCAGCCAAGGACAGGGGTATGATGAAAAACTGTTTTTT,CASSQGQGYDEKLFF,.,TRBJ1-4,TRBD1,TRBV4-3
TGTGCCAGTAGTGGGACAGGGGGCTCATATGGCTACACCTTC,CASSGTGGSYGYTF,few,TRBJ1-2,TRBD1,TRBV19
TGTGCCAGCAGCTTAGAAGAGAGCATTCAGTACTTC,CASSLEESIQYF,.,TRBJ2-4,.,TRBV7-2
TGTGCCAGCAGTGAACATGGCATTGGGAACACTGAAGCTTTCTTT,CASSEHGIGNTEAFF,.,TRBJ1-1,.,TRBV2
TGTGCCAGCAGCGTTATCTCCGGGACTAGCGACAAAGATACGCAGTATTTT,CASSVISGTSDKDTQYF,.,TRBJ2-3,TRBD2,TRBV5-8